A single sample is the source of the 32 T cell receptor beta chains below, sequenced in a study of blood T cell repertoires in COVID-19. Using immunoSEQ multiplex PCR, the repertoire was profiled, and TCRdb retains in-frame clones only, with some absent. The profile shows a few hundred thousand clones, roughly nine tenths of them singletons. The sequenced sample consisted of peripheral blood. The receptors originated from a man aged 55 to 70 who had recovered from COVID-19.

The chain has TRBV6-1 and TRBJ1-5, with no clear D. Trimming removed 3 bases from V and 3 bases from J, with 9 bases in between. The CDR3 runs 14 residues. Germline V CDR1 and CDR2: MNHNS, SASEGT. CDR3: CASSDTYHNQPQHF. The DNA for the CDR3 is TGTGCCAGCAGTGACACCTACCACAATCAGCCCCAGCATTTT.

The V call is TRBV7-8, the J call TRBJ1-5; D unclear. V was pared by 1 base and J by 2 bases, with 6 bases between. CDR3 length: 14 amino acids. CDR1 is SGHVS, CDR2 FQNEAQ, per germline. CDR3 sequence: CASSLGQGNQPQHF. The DNA for the CDR3 is TGTGCCAGCAGCTTAGGGCAGGGCAATCAGCCCCAGCATTTT.

The chain joins TRBV19 to TRBJ1-5, with 9 nucleotides matching TRBD1. V lost 7 bases, J lost 3 bases, and 7 bases stayed unmatched. Germline V gives CDR1 LNHDA, CDR2 SQIVND (reference sequence). CDR3 length: 15 amino acids. The CDR3 loop is CASKTDRGANQPQHF. CDR3 in DNA: TGTGCCAGTAAAACGGACAGGGGTGCCAATCAGCCCCAGCATTTT.

CDR3 DNA: TGTGCCAGCAGGGCTCCTAGCGGGGGGGCGAACACCGGGGAGCTGTTTTTT. Translation gives CASRAPSGGANTGELFF. V is TRBV6-4 and J is TRBJ2-2, with TRBD2 matching 12 bases. Germline V gives CDR1 MRHNA, CDR2 SNTAGT. The CDR3 covers 17 residues. V trimming: 6 bases; J trimming: 0 bases; junction bases outside the gene matches: 5.

With regard to this clone: This specimen includes other DNA sequences encoding the same CDR3. The chain couples TRBV12-3 or TRBV12-4 to TRBJ1-2; weak D call: TRBD1 (5 bases). The CDR3 sequence is 13 residues long. The V end lost 3 bases, the J end lost 4 bases, and 9 bases lay between the germline ends. CDR3 in amino acids: CASSLAGGYGYTF. CDR3 DNA: TGTGCCAGCAGTTTGGCCGGGGGCTATGGCTACACCTTC.

In nucleotides, the CDR3 is TGTGCCAGCAGCTTGGGGGGGACAGGATTCTACAATGAGCAGTTCTTC. Amino acids: CASSLGGTGFYNEQFF. The V call is TRBV5-4, the J call TRBJ2-1; 8 positions match TRBD1. V shed 0 bases, J shed 3 bases, and the junction held 5 bases outside the gene matches. The V gene's germline CDR1 is SGHNT and CDR2 YYREEE (reference sequence). The CDR3 loop spans 16 amino acids.

The V and J genes are TRBV21-1 and TRBJ1-2. TRBV21-1 is termed a pseudogene. The CDR3 is made up of 12 amino acids. The CDR3 sequence: CARTGSRVGYTF. Here the CDR3 DNA reads TGTGCCAGGACCGGGAGTCGGGTTGGCTACACCTTC.

The chain recombines TRBV5-6 with TRBJ1-3, with D maybe TRBD1 (6 bases). The V gene lost 4 bases and the J gene lost 4 bases, with 15 bases spanning the gap. The CDR3 consists of 15 residues. Germline loops: CDR1 SGHDT, CDR2 YYEEEE. The CDR3 loop is CASSELGTPGNTIYF. CDR3 bases: TGTGCCAGCAGCGAGCTCGGGACACCAGGAAACACCATATATTTT.

The chain couples TRBV6-1 to TRBJ1-4; weak D call: TRBD1 (6 bases). V was trimmed by 0 bases and J by 2 bases, leaving 13 bases between them. CDR1 MNHNS and CDR2 SASEGT come from the germline V gene. CDR3 length: 17 amino acids. CDR3 in amino acids: CASSEAVGGSTNEKLFF. In DNA form, the CDR3 reads TGTGCCAGCAGTGAAGCAGTAGGGGGATCGACTAATGAAAAACTGTTTTTT.

The chain recombines TRBV6-5 with TRBJ1-5; 9 bases fit TRBD1. The trim removed 6 bases at V and 1 base at J, leaving 4 bases unmatched. The CDR3 extends over 15 amino acids. Germline values: CDR1 MNHEY, CDR2 SVGAGI. Here the CDR3 DNA reads TGTGCCAGCAGGTTGACAGGGGGAAGCAATCAGCCCCAGCATTTT. Its translation: CASRLTGGSNQPQHF.

This clone was found a few times. The chain is built from TRBV9 and TRBJ2-7; D ambiguous. V was trimmed by 2 bases and J by 7 bases, leaving 13 bases between them. Germline V gene sequence: CDR1 SGDLS, CDR2 YYNGEE. There are 13 residues in the CDR3. This CDR3 is CASSVIGEAEQYF. CDR3 in DNA: TGTGCCAGCAGCGTGATAGGAGAAGCAGAGCAGTACTTC.

The rearrangement uses TRBV19 and TRBJ1-1; TRBD1 matches at 8 bases. This CDR3 comprises 17 residues. CDR1 and CDR2 (germline): LNHDA, SQIVND (reference sequence). V was clipped by 5 bases and J by 5 bases; unmatched bases: 16. CDR3 sequence (DNA): TGTGCCAGTAGTCCTCAGGGGGCTCTTACAAGTGGAACTGAAGCTTTCTTT. Protein sequence: CASSPQGALTSGTEAFF. Based on the CDR3 plus reference TRBV19 and TRBJ1-1, the full variable domain is DGGITQSPKYLFRKEGQNVTLSCEQNLNHDAMYWYRQDPGQGLRLIYYSQIVNDFQKGDIAEGYSVSREKKESFPLTVTSAQKNPTAFYLCASSPQGALTSGTEAFFGQGTRLTVV.

In its sample, this clone was seen once. The V call is TRBV5-4, the J call TRBJ1-1, with 9 positions matching TRBD1. The V and J ends lost 4 bases and 3 bases, in that order; junction bases with no gene match: 4. The germline V gene has CDR1 SGHNT and CDR2 YYREEE (reference sequence). The CDR3 spans 14 residues. CDR3 DNA sequence: TGTGCCAGCAGCCAACAGGGGGCGGACACTGAAGCTTTCTTT. Amino acids: CASSQQGADTEAFF.

The chain carries TRBV5-1 and TRBJ1-2, with D unresolved. Trimming left V 1 base short and J 5 bases short, with 12 bases between. The V gene's germline CDR1 is SGHRS and CDR2 YFSETQ. This CDR3 has 14 residues. Written as DNA, the CDR3 is TGCGCCAGCAGCTTGTCGGCGACACAATATGGCTACACCTTC. Translating it yields CASSLSATQYGYTF.

The rearrangement uses TRBV3-1 (or the pseudogene TRBV3-2) and TRBJ2-2; TRBD2 matches 13 bases. V lost 4 bases to trimming and J lost 5 bases; unmatched junction nucleotides: 4. In germline, CDR1 is LGHDT, CDR2 YNNKEL (reference sequence). The CDR3 is made up of 16 amino acids. The CDR3 spells CASSLGLAGVTGELFF. The DNA of the CDR3 is TGTGCCAGCAGCCTTGGACTAGCGGGGGTAACCGGGGAGCTGTTTTTT.

The chain uses TRBV10-3 and TRBJ1-4; D unresolved. This CDR3 has 14 residues. CDR1 is ENHRY, CDR2 SYGVKD, per germline. V was trimmed by 2 bases and J by 8 bases, leaving 12 bases between them. The DNA for the CDR3 is TGTGCCATCAGTGAGGGGAGTCCCTCCGAAAAACTGTTTTTT. It encodes CAISEGSPSEKLFF.

DNA of the CDR3: TGTGCCAGCGCGGGAAATAATTCACCCCTCCACTTT. As protein: CASAGNNSPLHF. V and J are TRBV7-9 and TRBJ1-6; D is undetermined. Germline values: CDR1 SEHNR, CDR2 FQNEAQ (reference sequence). CDR3 length: 12 amino acids. Trimming removed 8 bases at V and 5 bases at J, with 7 bases between.

This clone appeared a single time. The chain uses TRBV9 and TRBJ2-2; 14 bases line up with TRBD2. Trimming cost V 0 bases and J 4 bases; bases outside gene matches: 5. CDR1 is SGDLS and CDR2 is YYNGEE in the germline V gene. The CDR3 is made up of 18 amino acids. CDR3 in DNA: TGTGCCAGCAGCGTAGTCCCCGGGACTAGCGGGGGCACCGGGGAGCTGTTTTTT. Translation gives CASSVVPGTSGGTGELFF.

The J gene is TRBJ2-1, the V gene TRBV18, with D possibly being TRBD1 (6 bases). Germline CDR1 reads KGHSH; CDR2 reads LQKENI. There are 14 residues in the CDR3. V lost 6 bases to trimming and J lost 6 bases, with 15 bases between them. CDR3 in DNA: TGTGCCAGCTCCCAGGGGATCGGTTTCAATGAGCAGTTCTTC. This translates into CASSQGIGFNEQFF.

The chain links TRBV5-6 to TRBJ1-6; D remains ambiguous. Germline-derived CDR1 and CDR2 are SGHDT and YYEEEE. The CDR3 runs to 15 residues. Trimming cost V 1 base and J 8 bases, with 13 bases left between them. CDR3 DNA sequence: TGTGCCAGCAGCTTGATCTCTCTGAGGGATTCACCCCTCCACTTT. Translated: CASSLISLRDSPLHF.

V usage is TRBV6-5 and J usage is TRBJ1-2; D gene unclear. The CDR3 runs 16 residues. Germline values: CDR1 MNHEY, CDR2 SVGAGI. V gave up 0 bases and J gave up 0 bases, with 11 bases separating them. This CDR3 reads CASSYSSGSANYGYTF. The CDR3 DNA follows: TGTGCCAGCAGTTACTCTTCTGGCAGTGCTAACTATGGCTACACCTTC.

The J gene is TRBJ1-2, the V gene TRBV5-1; D ambiguous. This CDR3 spans 15 amino acids. Trimming pared 0 bases from V and 8 bases from J, leaving 17 bases between. From germline, CDR1 is SGHRS and CDR2 YFSETQ. The CDR3 sequence is CASSLDLGESAGYTF. The CDR3 nucleotides are TGCGCCAGCAGCTTGGATTTAGGAGAGTCGGCCGGCTACACCTTC.

V usage is TRBV11-2 and J usage is TRBJ2-7, with 11 bases fitting TRBD1. Germline CDR1 SGHAT, CDR2 FQNNGV. This CDR3 contains 18 residues. J was trimmed by 1 base and V by 0 bases; bases with no gene match: 8. The CDR3 loop is CASSLDRPGQGGSYEQYF. CDR3 bases: TGTGCCAGCAGCTTAGACCGACCGGGACAGGGGGGATCCTACGAGCAGTACTTC.

This clone has a single count. The V and J genes are TRBV27 and TRBJ1-6, with 8 bases identical to TRBD1. Germline CDR1 is MNHEY and CDR2 is SMNVEV (reference sequence). V gave up 2 bases and J gave up 3 bases; unmatched junction bases: 0. The CDR3 has 15 amino acids. The CDR3 coding sequence is TGTGCCAGCAGTTTAGGACAGGGCTATAATTCACCCCTCCACTTT. It encodes CASSLGQGYNSPLHF.

This rearrangement joins TRBV6-5 to TRBJ2-7, with 9 bases fitting TRBD2. The CDR3 is 13 residues long. Germline CDR1 and CDR2: MNHEY and SVGAGI. J lost 5 bases, V lost 11 bases, and 10 bases had no gene match. CDR3 in amino acids: CAERGAGMDEQYF. CDR3 sequence (DNA): TGTGCCGAGCGGGGGGCCGGGATGGACGAGCAGTACTTC.

The rearrangement uses TRBV27 and TRBJ2-7; a possible D gene is TRBD1 (6 bases). The CDR3 loop spans 13 amino acids. Germline lookup yields CDR1 MNHEY and CDR2 SMNVEV (reference sequence). Trimming removed 4 bases at V and 0 bases at J, with 7 bases between. The CDR3 loop reads CASSWTDSYEQYF. The CDR3 nucleotides are TGTGCCAGCAGTTGGACAGACTCCTACGAGCAGTACTTC.

V gene TRBV6-5 combines with J gene TRBJ1-2, with 8 nucleotides matching TRBD1. The CDR3 contains 15 residues. Germline CDR1 and CDR2: MNHEY and SVGAGI. Losses at the gene ends were 0 bases for V and 4 bases for J; bases not matched to a gene: 4. This chain's CDR3 is CASSYSRQGIYGYTF. CDR3 DNA sequence: TGTGCCAGCAGTTACTCGAGACAGGGGATCTATGGCTACACCTTC.

V gene TRBV5-1 combines with J gene TRBJ1-4, with a tentative D call TRBD1 (5 bases). Trimming cost V 0 bases and J 8 bases, with 14 bases left between them. The CDR3 runs to 15 residues. Germline V gives CDR1 SGHRS, CDR2 YFSETQ. For the CDR3, the DNA is TGCGCCAGCAGCTTGGCCTGGGGCCTAGGAGAAAAACTGTTTTTT. This codes for CASSLAWGLGEKLFF.

The chain is built from TRBV7-9 and TRBJ1-2, with D possibly TRBD1 on 5 matching bases. The CDR3 loop spans 13 amino acids. The ends were cut back, 1 base at V and 5 bases at J, with 8 bases in the middle. The germline CDR1 and CDR2 sequences are SEHNR and FQNEAQ (reference sequence). CDR3 region: CASSLGQPYGYTF. The CDR3 nucleotides are TGTGCCAGCAGCTTAGGACAGCCTTATGGCTACACCTTC.

The genes are TRBV29-1 and TRBJ1-4, with TRBD1 matching 7 bases. The CDR3 covers 13 residues. The J segment lost 8 bases and the V segment lost 2 bases, leaving 5 bases of the junction unmatched. Germline lookup yields CDR1 SQVTM and CDR2 ANQGSEA. The CDR3, as DNA: TGCAGCGTTGAATACAGGGGAGGAGAAAAACTGTTTTTT. This gives the protein CSVEYRGGEKLFF.

The chain is built from TRBV5-1 and TRBJ2-2; D uncertain. Germline loops: CDR1 SGHRS, CDR2 YFSETQ. CDR3 length equals 13 residues. Between the trimmed V and J ends, which lost 4 bases and 5 bases, there was a span of 9 bases. CDR3 region: CASSAAGTGELFF. The DNA of the CDR3 is TGCGCCAGCAGCGCGGCTGGGACCGGGGAGCTGTTTTTT.

CDR3 sequence: CASSFSSGGGSTDTQYF. As DNA, the CDR3 is TGTGCCAGCAGCTTCTCTAGCGGGGGGGGATCCACAGATACGCAGTATTTT. The V call is TRBV5-4, the J call TRBJ2-3, with 12 bases matching TRBD2. V was pared by 2 bases and J by 2 bases, with 6 bases of the junction left unmatched. Germline V gene sequence: CDR1 SGHNT, CDR2 YYREEE (reference sequence). This CDR3 has 17 residues.